What follows is one T cell receptor (beta chain) and its context. The sample comes from a study of graft-versus-host responses after intestinal transplantation. Study context: Recipients across the board were started on anti-thymocyte globulin induction, then kept on tacrolimus and steroids for around 3 years.

Stimulators, 200,000 irradiated and violet-dye-labeled cells, were plated with 200,000 CFSE-labeled responder cells. Dividing CFSE-low CD3+CD4+ and CD3+CD8+ responders were isolated by sorting after the reaction. The method was immunoSEQ multiplex PCR; TCRdb's version includes in-frame clones alone and lacks a portion of them. The table includes 6,000 to 9,000 clones, roughly 33% detected once. The CDR3 has 16 amino acids. Study results and limitations: Circulating GvH clones peaking coincided with falling HvG clones soon after transplant.

This receptor was identified in a human patient who was an organ donor for intestinal transplantation. This material consisted of alloreactive CD4+ T cells from a mixed lymphocyte reaction culture, taken before transplantation. Documented subset: CFSE-low proliferating T cells sorted from roughly six-day pre-transplant mixed lymphocyte reaction (GvH or HvG direction). The chain recombines TRBV21-1 with TRBJ1-1. TRBV21-1 corresponds to a pseudogene. In nucleotides, the CDR3 is TGTGCCAGCAGCAAAGTTCCAGGGAGGGCGAACACTGAAGCTTTCTTT. Amino acids: CASSKVPGRANTEAFF.